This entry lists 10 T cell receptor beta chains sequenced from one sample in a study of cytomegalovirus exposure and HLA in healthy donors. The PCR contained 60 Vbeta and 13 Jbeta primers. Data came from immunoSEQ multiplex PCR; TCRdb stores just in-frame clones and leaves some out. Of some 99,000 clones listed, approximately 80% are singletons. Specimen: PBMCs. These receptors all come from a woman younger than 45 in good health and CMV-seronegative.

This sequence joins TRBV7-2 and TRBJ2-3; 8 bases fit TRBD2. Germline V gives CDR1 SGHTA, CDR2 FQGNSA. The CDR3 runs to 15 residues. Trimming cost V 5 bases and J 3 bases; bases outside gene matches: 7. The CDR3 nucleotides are TGTGCCAGCAGCCCGACCGGGACTAGGACAGATACGCAGTATTTT. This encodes CASSPTGTRTDTQYF.

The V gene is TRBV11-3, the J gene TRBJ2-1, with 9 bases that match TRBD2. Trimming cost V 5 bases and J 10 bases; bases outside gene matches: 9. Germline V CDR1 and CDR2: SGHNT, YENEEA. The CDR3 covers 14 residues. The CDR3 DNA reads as TGTGCCAGCAGCCCGCGGACTAGCGCGGGGGAGCAGTTCTTC. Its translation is CASSPRTSAGEQFF.

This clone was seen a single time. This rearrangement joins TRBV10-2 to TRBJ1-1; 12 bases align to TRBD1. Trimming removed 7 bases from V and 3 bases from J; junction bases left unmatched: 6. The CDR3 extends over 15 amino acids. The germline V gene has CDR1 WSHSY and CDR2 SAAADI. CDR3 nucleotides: TGCGCCAGCACCATGGGACAGGGGGCGGACACTGAAGCTTTCTTT. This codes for CASTMGQGADTEAFF.

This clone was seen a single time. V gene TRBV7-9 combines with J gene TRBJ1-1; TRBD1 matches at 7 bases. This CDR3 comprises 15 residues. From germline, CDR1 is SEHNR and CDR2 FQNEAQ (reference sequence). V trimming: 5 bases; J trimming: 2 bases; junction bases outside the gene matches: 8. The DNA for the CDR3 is TGTGCCAGCAGCGATTCCGGGACAGTAAACACTGAAGCTTTCTTT. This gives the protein CASSDSGTVNTEAFF.

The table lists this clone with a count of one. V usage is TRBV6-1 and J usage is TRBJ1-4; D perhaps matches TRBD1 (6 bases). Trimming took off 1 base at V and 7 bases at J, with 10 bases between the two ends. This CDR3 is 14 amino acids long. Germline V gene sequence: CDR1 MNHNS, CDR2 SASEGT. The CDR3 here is CASSEGRGAEKLFF. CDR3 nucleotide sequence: TGTGCCAGCAGTGAAGGCAGGGGCGCTGAAAAACTGTTTTTT.

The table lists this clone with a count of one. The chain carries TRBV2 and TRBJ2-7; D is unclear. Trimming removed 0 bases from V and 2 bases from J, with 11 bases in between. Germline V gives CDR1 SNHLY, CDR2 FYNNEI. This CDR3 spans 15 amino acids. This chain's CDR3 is CASSEASGQTYEQYF. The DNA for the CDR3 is TGTGCCAGCAGTGAAGCTTCAGGCCAGACCTACGAGCAGTACTTC. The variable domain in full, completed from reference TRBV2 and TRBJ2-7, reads EPEVTQTPSHQVTQMGQEVILRCVPISNHLYFYWYRQILGQKVEFLVSFYNNEISEKSEIFDDQFSVERPDGSNFTLKIRSTKLEDSAMYFCASSEASGQTYEQYFGPGTRLTVT.

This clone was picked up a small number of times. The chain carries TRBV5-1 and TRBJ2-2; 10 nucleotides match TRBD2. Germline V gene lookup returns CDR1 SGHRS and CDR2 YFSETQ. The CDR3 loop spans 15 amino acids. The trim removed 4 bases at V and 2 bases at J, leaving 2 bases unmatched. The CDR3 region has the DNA TGCGCCAGCAGCCGGACTAGCGGCAACACCGGGGAGCTGTTTTTT. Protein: CASSRTSGNTGELFF.

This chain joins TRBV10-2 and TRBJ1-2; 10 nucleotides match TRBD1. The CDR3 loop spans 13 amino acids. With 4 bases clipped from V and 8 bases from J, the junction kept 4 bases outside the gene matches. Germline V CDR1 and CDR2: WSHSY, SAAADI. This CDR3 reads CASSGQGARGYTF. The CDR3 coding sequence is TGCGCCAGCAGTGGACAGGGGGCTAGAGGCTACACCTTC.

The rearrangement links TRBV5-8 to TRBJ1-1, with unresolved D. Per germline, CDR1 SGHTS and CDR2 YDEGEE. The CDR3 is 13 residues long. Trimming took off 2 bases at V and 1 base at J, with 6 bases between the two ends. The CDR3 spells CASSFTENTEAFF. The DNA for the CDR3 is TGTGCCAGCAGCTTTACTGAGAACACTGAAGCTTTCTTT.

CDR3 amino acids: CASMTGSYEQYF. For the CDR3, the DNA is TGTGCCAGCATGACAGGTAGCTACGAGCAGTACTTC. This chain uses TRBV27 with TRBJ2-5, with D tentatively TRBD1 (6 bases). The closer fit of TRBJ2-7 to the DNA end suggests the J call may be wrong. This CDR3 contains 12 residues. Germline V gives CDR1 MNHEY, CDR2 SMNVEV (reference sequence).